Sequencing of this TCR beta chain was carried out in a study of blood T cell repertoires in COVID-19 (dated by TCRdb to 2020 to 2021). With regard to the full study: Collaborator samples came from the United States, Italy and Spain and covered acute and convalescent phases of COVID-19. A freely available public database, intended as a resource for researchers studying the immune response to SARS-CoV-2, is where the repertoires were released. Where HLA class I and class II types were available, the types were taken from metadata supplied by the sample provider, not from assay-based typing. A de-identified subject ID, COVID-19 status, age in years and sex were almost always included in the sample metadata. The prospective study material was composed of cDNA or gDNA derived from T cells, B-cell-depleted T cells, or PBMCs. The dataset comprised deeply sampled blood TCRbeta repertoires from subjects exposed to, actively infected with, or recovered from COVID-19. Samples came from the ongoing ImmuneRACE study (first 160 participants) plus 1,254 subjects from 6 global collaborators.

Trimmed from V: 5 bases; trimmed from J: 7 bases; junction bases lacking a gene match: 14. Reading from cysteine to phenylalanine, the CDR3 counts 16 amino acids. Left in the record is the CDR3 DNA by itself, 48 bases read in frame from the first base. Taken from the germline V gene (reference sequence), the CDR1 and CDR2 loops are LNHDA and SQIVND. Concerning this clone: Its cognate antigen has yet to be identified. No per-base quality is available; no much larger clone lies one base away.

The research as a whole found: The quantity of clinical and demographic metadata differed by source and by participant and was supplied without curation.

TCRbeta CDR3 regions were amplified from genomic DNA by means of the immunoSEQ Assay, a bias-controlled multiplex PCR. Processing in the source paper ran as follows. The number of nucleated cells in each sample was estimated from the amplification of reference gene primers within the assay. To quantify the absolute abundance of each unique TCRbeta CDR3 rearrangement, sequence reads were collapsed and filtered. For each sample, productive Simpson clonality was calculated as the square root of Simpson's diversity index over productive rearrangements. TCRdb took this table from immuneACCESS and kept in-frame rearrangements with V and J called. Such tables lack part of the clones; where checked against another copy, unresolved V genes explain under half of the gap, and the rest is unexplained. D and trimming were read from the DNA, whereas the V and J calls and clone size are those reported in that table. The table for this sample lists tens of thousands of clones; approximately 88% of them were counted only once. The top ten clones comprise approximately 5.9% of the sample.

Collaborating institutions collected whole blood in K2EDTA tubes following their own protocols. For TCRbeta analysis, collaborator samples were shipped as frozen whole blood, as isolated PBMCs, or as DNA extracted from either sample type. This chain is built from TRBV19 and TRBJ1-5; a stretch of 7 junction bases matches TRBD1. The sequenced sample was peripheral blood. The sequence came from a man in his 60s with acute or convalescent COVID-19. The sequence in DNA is TGTGCCAGTAGTCATACAAACAGGGGAATGGAACAGCCCCAGCATTTT. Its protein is CASSHTNRGMEQPQHF.